This TCR beta chain originates from a study of blood T cell repertoires in COVID-19. At the level of the study: Collection of acute and convalescent COVID-19 samples took place in the United States, Italy and Spain. PBMCs, B-cell-depleted T cells, or T cells were the source of the cDNA or gDNA that made up the material.

The V gene's germline CDR1 is SGHTA and CDR2 FQGNSA. CDR3 length equals 15 residues. Trimming removed 5 bases at V and 1 base at J, with 15 bases between. In the original processing: Nucleated cell counts were estimated from reference gene primer amplification. TCRdb's table, derived via immunoSEQ multiplex PCR, lists solely in-frame clones and lacks some. V and J calls and clone size follow that table, whereas D and trimming were derived from the DNA. Of some 38,000 clones listed, approximately 81% are singletons. The rearrangement joins TRBV7-2 to TRBJ2-7, with D maybe TRBD1 (6 bases). This TCR derives from a man aged 55-75 years in a cohort sampled during active COVID-19. Sequences were obtained from peripheral blood. The CDR3 DNA sequence: TGTGCCAGCAGCCCACAAAAGGGGGTTTCCTACGAGCAGTACTTC. It translates to CASSPQKGVSYEQYF.